The entry below gives a single T cell receptor beta chain sequence along with its context. Its matching antigen is unknown. TCRdb used MiXCR to reprocess the reads, holding one entry per CDR3 protein. The data contain approximately 590,000 distinct CDR3 sequences, about 40% of them seen just once; the ten biggest clones take up about 48%. The data were obtained in a study of T cell repertoires in cytomegalovirus infection. Study summary: The authors used CMV epitopes that were HLA-C-restricted (recently identified) and HLA-B-restricted (well studied). CMV infection and matching HLA type were both indicated by public TCR beta signatures.

The length of the CDR3 is 11 residues. Germline V gene sequence: CDR1 SGHTA, CDR2 FQGNSA. The V end lost 5 bases, the J end lost 4 bases, and 5 bases lay between the germline ends. Whole-study results and caveats: People with CMV and the relevant HLA were identified by cumulative public TCR beta family frequency.

The J gene is TRBJ2-5, the V gene TRBV7-2; no clear D. The origin of this receptor is a human donor in good health (CMV status not recorded). Some clones in this sample may be carry-over from other donors' samples. The source was cultured PBMCs, collected from culture after CMV antigen stimulation. The CDR3 spells CASSVLETQYF. CDR3 nucleotides: TGTGCCAGCAGCGTTCTAGAGACCCAGTACTTC.